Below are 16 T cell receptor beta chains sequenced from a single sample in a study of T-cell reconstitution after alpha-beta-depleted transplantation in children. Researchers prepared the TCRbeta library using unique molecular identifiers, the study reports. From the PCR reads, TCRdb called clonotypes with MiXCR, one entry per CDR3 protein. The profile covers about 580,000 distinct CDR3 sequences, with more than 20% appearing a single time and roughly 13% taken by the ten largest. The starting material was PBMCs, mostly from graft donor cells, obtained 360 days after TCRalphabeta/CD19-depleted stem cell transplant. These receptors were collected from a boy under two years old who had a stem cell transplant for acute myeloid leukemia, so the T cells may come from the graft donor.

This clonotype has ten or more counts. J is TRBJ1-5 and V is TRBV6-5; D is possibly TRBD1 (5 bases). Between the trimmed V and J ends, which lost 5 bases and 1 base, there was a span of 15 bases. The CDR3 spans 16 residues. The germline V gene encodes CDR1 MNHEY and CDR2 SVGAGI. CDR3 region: CASSPARGGSNQPQHF. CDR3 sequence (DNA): TGTGCCAGCAGTCCCGCTCGGGGGGGGAGCAATCAGCCCCAGCATTTT.

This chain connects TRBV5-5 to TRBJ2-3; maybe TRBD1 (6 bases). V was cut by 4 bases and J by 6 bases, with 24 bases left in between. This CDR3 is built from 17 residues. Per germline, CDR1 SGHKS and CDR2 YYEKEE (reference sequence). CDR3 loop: CASSPWKWTAKGDTQYF. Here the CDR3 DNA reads TGTGCCAGCAGCCCGTGGAAGTGGACAGCGAAAGGTGATACGCAGTATTTT.

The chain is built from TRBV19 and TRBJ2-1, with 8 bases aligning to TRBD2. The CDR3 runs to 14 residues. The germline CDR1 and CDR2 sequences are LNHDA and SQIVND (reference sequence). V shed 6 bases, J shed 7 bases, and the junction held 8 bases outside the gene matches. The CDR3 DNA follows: TGTGCCAGTAGCCCGGGACTAGAAATGAATGAGCAGTTCTTC. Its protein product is CASSPGLEMNEQFF. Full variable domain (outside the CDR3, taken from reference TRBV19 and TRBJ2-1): DGGITQSPKYLFRKEGQNVTLSCEQNLNHDAMYWYRQDPGQGLRLIYYSQIVNDFQKGDIAEGYSVSREKKESFPLTVTSAQKNPTAFYLCASSPGLEMNEQFFGPGTRLTVL.

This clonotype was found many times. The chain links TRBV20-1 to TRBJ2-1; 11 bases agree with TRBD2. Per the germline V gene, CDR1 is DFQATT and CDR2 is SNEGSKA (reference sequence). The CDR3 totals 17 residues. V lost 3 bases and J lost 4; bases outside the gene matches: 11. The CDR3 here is CSASARRLAGFYNEQFF. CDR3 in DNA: TGCAGTGCTAGCGCCAGGCGACTAGCGGGGTTTTACAATGAGCAGTTCTTC.

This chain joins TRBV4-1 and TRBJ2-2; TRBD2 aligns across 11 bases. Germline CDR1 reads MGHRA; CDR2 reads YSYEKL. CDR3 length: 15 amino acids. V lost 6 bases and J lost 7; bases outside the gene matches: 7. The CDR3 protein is CASRRGLAEFGELFF. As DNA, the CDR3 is TGCGCCAGCAGGAGGGGACTAGCGGAGTTCGGGGAGCTGTTTTTT.

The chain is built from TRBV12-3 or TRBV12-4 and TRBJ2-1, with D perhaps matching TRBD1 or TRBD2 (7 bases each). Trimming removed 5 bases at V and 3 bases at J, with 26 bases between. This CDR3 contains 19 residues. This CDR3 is CASSGLPGGRGKDYNEQFF. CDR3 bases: TGTGCCAGCAGTGGTCTGCCAGGGGGGAGGGGGAAGGACTACAATGAGCAGTTCTTC.

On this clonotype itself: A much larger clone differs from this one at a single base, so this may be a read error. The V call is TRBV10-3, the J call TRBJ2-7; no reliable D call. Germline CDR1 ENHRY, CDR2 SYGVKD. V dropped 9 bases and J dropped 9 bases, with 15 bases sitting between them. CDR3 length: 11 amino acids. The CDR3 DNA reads TGTGCCATGGGTGACTCCAACGGGCAGTACGTC. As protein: CAMGDSNGQYV.

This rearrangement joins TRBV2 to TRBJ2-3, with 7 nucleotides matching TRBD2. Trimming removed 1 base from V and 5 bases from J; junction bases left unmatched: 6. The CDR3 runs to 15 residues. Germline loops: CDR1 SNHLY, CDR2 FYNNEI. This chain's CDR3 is CASSEDGASGDTQYF. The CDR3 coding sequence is TGTGCCAGCAGTGAAGACGGGGCTAGCGGAGATACGCAGTATTTT.

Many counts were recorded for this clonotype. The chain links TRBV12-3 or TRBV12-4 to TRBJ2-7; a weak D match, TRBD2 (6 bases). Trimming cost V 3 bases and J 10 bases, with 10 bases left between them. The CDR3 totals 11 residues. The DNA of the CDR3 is TGTGCCAGCAGTTTCGGGGGAGCCCAGTACTTC. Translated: CASSFGGAQYF.

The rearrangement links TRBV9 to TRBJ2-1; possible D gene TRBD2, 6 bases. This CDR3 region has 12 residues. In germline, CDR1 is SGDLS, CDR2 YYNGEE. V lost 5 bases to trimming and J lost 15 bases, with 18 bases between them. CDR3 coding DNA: TGTGCCAGCAGTTCGGGACTCTCGGCGACGTTCTTC. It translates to CASSSGLSATFF.

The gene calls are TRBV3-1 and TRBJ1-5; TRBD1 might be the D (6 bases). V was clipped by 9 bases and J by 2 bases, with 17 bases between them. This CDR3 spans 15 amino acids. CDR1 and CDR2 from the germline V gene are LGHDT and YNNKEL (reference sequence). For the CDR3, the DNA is TGTGCCAGATCAAGCGGACGACAGGGCAATCAGCCCCAGCATTTT. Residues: CARSSGRQGNQPQHF.

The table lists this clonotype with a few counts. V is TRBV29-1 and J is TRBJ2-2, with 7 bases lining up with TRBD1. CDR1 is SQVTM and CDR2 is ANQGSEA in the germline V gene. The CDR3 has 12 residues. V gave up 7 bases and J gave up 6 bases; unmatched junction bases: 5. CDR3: CSAGQAAGELFF. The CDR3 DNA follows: TGCAGCGCTGGACAGGCGGCCGGGGAGCTGTTTTTT.

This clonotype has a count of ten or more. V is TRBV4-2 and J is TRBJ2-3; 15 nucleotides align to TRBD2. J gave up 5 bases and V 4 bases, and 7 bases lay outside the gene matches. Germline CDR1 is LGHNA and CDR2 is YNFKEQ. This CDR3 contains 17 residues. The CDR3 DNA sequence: TGTGCCAGCAGCCTCGGACTAGCGGGGGGGCAGCTAGATACGCAGTATTTT. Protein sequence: CASSLGLAGGQLDTQYF.

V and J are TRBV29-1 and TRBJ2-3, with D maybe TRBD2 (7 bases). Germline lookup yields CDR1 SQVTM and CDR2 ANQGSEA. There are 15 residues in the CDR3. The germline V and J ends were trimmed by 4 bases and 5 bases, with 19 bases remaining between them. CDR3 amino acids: CSVGRTRGEGDTQYF. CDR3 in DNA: TGCAGCGTTGGCCGGACAAGGGGGGAGGGAGATACGCAGTATTTT.

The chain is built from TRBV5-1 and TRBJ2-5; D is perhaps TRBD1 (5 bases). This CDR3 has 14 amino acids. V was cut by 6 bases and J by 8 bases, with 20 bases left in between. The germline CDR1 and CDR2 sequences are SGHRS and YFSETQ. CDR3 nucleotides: TGCGCCAGCACCCTGGTGTGGGGCCAGGGAACCCAGTACTTC. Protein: CASTLVWGQGTQYF.

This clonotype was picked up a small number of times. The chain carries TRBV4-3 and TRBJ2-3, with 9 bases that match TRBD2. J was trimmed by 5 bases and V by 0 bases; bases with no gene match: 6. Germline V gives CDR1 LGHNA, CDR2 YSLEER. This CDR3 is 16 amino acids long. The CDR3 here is CASSQDPAGGGDTQYF. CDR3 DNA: TGCGCCAGCAGCCAAGATCCAGCGGGGGGCGGAGATACGCAGTATTTT.